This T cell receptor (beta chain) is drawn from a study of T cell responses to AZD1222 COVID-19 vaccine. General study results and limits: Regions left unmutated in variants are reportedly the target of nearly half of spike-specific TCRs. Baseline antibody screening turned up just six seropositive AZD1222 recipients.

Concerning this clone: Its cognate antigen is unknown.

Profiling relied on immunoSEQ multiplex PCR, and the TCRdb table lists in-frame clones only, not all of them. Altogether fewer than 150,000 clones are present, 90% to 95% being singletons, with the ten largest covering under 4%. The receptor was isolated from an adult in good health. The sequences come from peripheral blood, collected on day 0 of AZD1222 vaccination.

The chain's CDR3 is CASGLQGTQYF. The CDR3 coding sequence is TGTGCCAGCGGTCTACAGGGTACCCAGTACTTC. The J gene is TRBJ2-5, the V gene TRBV28; perhaps TRBD1 as D (6 bases). The V end was cut by 8 bases, the J end by 8 bases, with 12 bases between. CDR1 MDHEN and CDR2 SYDVKM come from the germline V gene. The CDR3 has 11 residues.